This TCR beta chain emerged from a study of blood T cell repertoires in COVID-19 (dated by TCRdb to the early 2020s). Describing the broader study: The collaborator samples originated in the United States, Italy and Spain and spanned the acute and convalescent phases of COVID-19. The prospective study material was composed of cDNA or gDNA derived from T cells, B-cell-depleted T cells, or PBMCs. Subjects who had been exposed to COVID-19, were actively infected with it, or had recovered from it provided the deeply sampled blood TCRbeta repertoires that made up the dataset. The repertoires were made available in a free public database intended to serve as a resource for research on the immune response to SARS-CoV-2. The samples were drawn from the first 160 participants of the ongoing ImmuneRACE study and from under 1,500 subjects provided by 6 global collaborators. A de-identified subject ID, COVID-19 status, age in years and sex were almost always included in the sample metadata. Where available, HLA class I and class II types were obtained from metadata supplied by the sample provider rather than from assay-based typing. What the authors observed across the whole study: Clinical and demographic metadata were provided uncurated, with the amount varying by source and participant.

One collaborating source in Seattle enrolled patients while the patients were actively infected and followed the patients over time throughout the course of disease. The collaborating institutions used their own protocols to collect whole blood in K2EDTA tubes. Collaborator samples were shipped for TCRbeta analysis as frozen whole blood, isolated PBMCs, or DNA extracted from either sample type. The germline V gene (reference sequence) sets CDR1 to LNHNV and CDR2 to YYDKDF. The CDR3, cysteine through phenylalanine, is 15 amino acids long. This entry keeps only the CDR3 DNA: 45 bases, framed from base 1. The junction shows trimming of 1 base on V and 1 base on J, plus 10 bases between the germline ends. TCRbeta CDR3 regions were amplified from genomic DNA by means of the immunoSEQ Assay, a bias-controlled multiplex PCR. In the authors' own workflow: The number of nucleated cells in each sample was estimated by amplification of reference gene primers within the assay. To quantify the absolute abundance of each unique TCRbeta CDR3 rearrangement, sequence reads were collapsed and filtered. For each sample, productive Simpson clonality was calculated as the square root of Simpson's diversity index over productive rearrangements. TCRdb obtained this table from immuneACCESS and retained in-frame rearrangements with V and J assigned. These tables miss some clones; where compared with another copy, unresolved V genes account for less than half of the shortfall, and the remainder is unexplained. That table supplies the V and J calls and clone size; D and trimming were determined from the DNA. In this sample the table shows about 290,000 clones, around 92% of which occur a single time. The biggest ten clones account for roughly 11% of the sample.

Notes on this clone: Its antigen is not yet known. There are no base qualities to consult, and no much larger clone falls within one base.

Sequencing was performed on peripheral blood. The chain links TRBV15 with TRBJ1-1; a tentative D call is TRBD1 (6 bases match). The clonotype comes from a woman aged 25 to 39 with COVID-19, enrolled during active disease. This receptor has the CDR3 CATSRGTAWNTEAFF. The bases are TGTGCCACCAGCAGAGGGACAGCATGGAACACTGAAGCTTTCTTT.